A single sample gave rise to the 21 T cell receptor beta chains below, sequenced in a study of early T cells in non-severe SARS-CoV-2 infection. TCRdb re-called the 5' RACE reads through MiXCR, storing one row per CDR3 protein. The sample has about 77,000 distinct CDR3 sequences, roughly 12% seen once. The sample consisted of whole blood, taken at baseline. The receptors were sampled from an adult who was a healthcare worker with PCR-confirmed SARS-CoV-2 infection or an uninfected control (not recorded which). The donor label of this sample is uncertain.

Ten or more counts support this clonotype. The chain combines TRBV12-5 with TRBJ1-1, with 8 bases that match TRBD1. This CDR3 has 14 residues. Germline V gene data show CDR1 as LGHNT and CDR2 as FRNRAP. The junction had 5 bases not matched to a gene; V was cut back by 1 base and J by 7 bases. The CDR3 region is CASGLDVRGREAFF. The DNA for the CDR3 is TGTGCTAGTGGTTTGGACGTCAGGGGGCGTGAAGCTTTCTTT.

This clonotype was found once. This chain connects TRBV19 to TRBJ2-2, with unresolved D. V was trimmed by 1 base and J by 6 bases, leaving 6 bases between them. CDR3 length: 13 residues. The germline CDR1 and CDR2 sequences are LNHDA and SQIVND (reference sequence). CDR3 nucleotide sequence: TGTGCCAGTAGTATAGTTGACTCCGGGGAGCTGTTTTTT. Its translation: CASSIVDSGELFF.

V gene TRBV30 combines with J gene TRBJ2-7; 7 bases line up with TRBD2. This CDR3 region has 11 residues. Trimming took 2 bases from V and 6 from J; bases not matched to a gene: 1. Germline V gene data show CDR1 as GTSNPN and CDR2 as SVGIG (reference sequence). For the CDR3, the DNA is TGTGCCTGGAGTTGGGGGGGCGAGCAGTACTTC. Translation gives CAWSWGGEQYF.

This clonotype has at least ten counts. The chain carries TRBV7-2 and TRBJ2-6, with D uncertain. Germline loops: CDR1 SGHTA, CDR2 FQGNSA. The V gene lost 4 bases and the J gene lost 0 bases, with 7 bases spanning the gap. CDR3 size: 15 residues. The CDR3 spells CASSSTSSGANVLTF. The CDR3 nucleotides are TGTGCCAGCAGCTCGACAAGCTCTGGGGCCAACGTCCTGACTTTC.

The chain couples TRBV12-3 or TRBV12-4 to TRBJ2-1, with 9 bases aligning to TRBD1. With V trimmed by 5 bases and J by 5 bases, 7 bases remained unmatched. The CDR3 has 15 residues. The CDR3 spells CASSPGQGFNNEQFF. The CDR3 DNA follows: TGTGCCAGCAGTCCGGGACAGGGTTTTAACAATGAGCAGTTCTTC.

Ten or more counts support this clonotype. The chain recombines TRBV18 with TRBJ1-5; TRBD1 is a possible D gene (6 bases). The CDR3 length is 15 residues. V shed 2 bases and J shed 3 bases, with 11 bases lying between them. Germline V gives CDR1 KGHSH, CDR2 LQKENI. The CDR3: CASSPLGGYNQPQHF. As DNA, the CDR3 is TGTGCCAGCTCACCATTAGGGGGTTACAATCAGCCCCAGCATTTT.

CDR3 bases: TGTGCCAGCAGCTCCAAGGGATGGCGAAGGGGCTCTAGCACAGATACGCAGTATTTT. Translated, it gives CASSSKGWRRGSSTDTQYF. J is TRBJ2-3 and V is TRBV5-4, with TRBD1 as a possible D gene (5 bases). The CDR3 is 19 residues long. Trimming stripped 3 bases from V and 0 bases from J, with 23 bases between. Germline lookup yields CDR1 SGHNT and CDR2 YYREEE (reference sequence).

This clonotype was detected many times. The CDR3 DNA follows: TGCGCCAGCAGCCAATCACTCAGCCCCGGGGCAGATACGCAGTATTTT. Protein product: CASSQSLSPGADTQYF. The chain uses TRBV4-3 and TRBJ2-3, with D perhaps TRBD2 (5 bases). Trimming cost V 2 bases and J 4 bases, with 16 bases left between them. The CDR3 consists of 16 residues. Germline CDR1 is LGHNA and CDR2 is YSLEER.

This clonotype has a count of ten or more. The rearrangement links TRBV7-4 to TRBJ1-4; tentative D call: TRBD1 (5 bases). Per the germline V gene, CDR1 is SGHVT and CDR2 is SQSDAQ. The CDR3 consists of 17 residues. The V end lost 5 bases, the J end lost 0 bases, and 16 bases lay between the germline ends. CDR3: CASSARALGATNEKLFF. Written as DNA, the CDR3 is TGTGCCAGCAGCGCCCGTGCGTTGGGGGCAACTAATGAAAAACTGTTTTTT. Full variable domain (missing parts from reference TRBV7-4 and TRBJ1-4): GAGVSQSPRYKVAKRGRDVALRCDSISGHVTLYWYRQTLGQGSEVLTYSQSDAQRDKSGRPSGRFSAERPERSVSTLKIQRTEQGDSAVYLCASSARALGATNEKLFFGSGTQLSVL.

In its sample, this clonotype was seen a few times. This sequence joins TRBV20-1 and TRBJ2-1; the D gene is possibly TRBD1 (6 bases). The CDR3 is 13 residues long. V was trimmed by 5 bases and J by 5 bases, leaving 13 bases between them. Per germline, CDR1 DFQATT and CDR2 SNEGSKA (reference sequence). The DNA for the CDR3 is TGCAGTGCTTACACTGACAGGAACAATGAGCAGTTCTTC. This sequence encodes CSAYTDRNNEQFF.

The table lists this clonotype with a few counts. This chain joins TRBV7-6 and TRBJ2-7; D might be TRBD1 (5 bases). Germline V gives CDR1 SGHVS, CDR2 FNYEAQ. V was trimmed by 5 bases and J by 6 bases, leaving 11 bases between them. The CDR3 is made up of 12 amino acids. CDR3 region: CASSPPGREQYF. For the CDR3, the DNA is TGTGCCAGCAGCCCCCCAGGGCGCGAGCAGTACTTC.

This clonotype came up a few times. The chain carries TRBV20-1 and TRBJ2-5; D might be TRBD2 (5 bases). Germline V CDR1 and CDR2: DFQATT, SNEGSKA (reference sequence). This CDR3 has 13 residues. V lost 5 bases and J 2 bases, leaving 12 bases between the germline ends. This chain's CDR3 is CSAFRGVQETQYF. CDR3 in DNA: TGCAGTGCTTTTCGGGGTGTGCAAGAGACCCAGTACTTC.

This chain connects TRBV4-3 to TRBJ2-7; a weak D match, TRBD2 (6 bases). This CDR3 comprises 13 residues. Trimming removed 0 bases from V and 5 bases from J, with 8 bases in between. Germline-derived CDR1 and CDR2 are LGHNA and YSLEER. The CDR3 DNA is TGCGCCAGCAGCCAAGATAGGAGGGACGAGCAGTACTTC. It codes for CASSQDRRDEQYF.

The chain is built from TRBV12-3 or TRBV12-4 and TRBJ1-5; TRBD1 agrees at 10 bases. J was trimmed by 3 bases and V by 8 bases; bases with no gene match: 7. There are 15 residues in the CDR3. CDR3 nucleotide sequence: TGTGCCAGCTCCCCGGGACAGGGGAACAATCAGCCCCAGCATTTT. This encodes CASSPGQGNNQPQHF.

The sample holds a few counts of this clonotype. V usage is TRBV7-6 and J usage is TRBJ2-1; possibly TRBD2 for D (5 bases). Trimming shortened V by 5 bases and J by 5 bases, and 25 bases separated the two germline ends. This CDR3 is built from 18 residues. The V gene's germline CDR1 is SGHVS and CDR2 FNYEAQ. The CDR3 DNA reads as TGTGCCAGCAGCCCACCACATATTACCGGGATCCCCGACAATGAGCAGTTCTTC. This encodes CASSPPHITGIPDNEQFF.

This clonotype has ten or more counts. The chain combines TRBV10-3 with TRBJ2-7; 9 bases agree with TRBD2. The CDR3 spans 14 residues. CDR1 ENHRY and CDR2 SYGVKD come from the germline V gene. With V trimmed by 5 bases and J by 2 bases, 4 bases remained unmatched. CDR3 sequence: CAISTTSGPYEQYF. The CDR3 region has the DNA TGTGCCATCAGTACGACTAGCGGACCCTACGAGCAGTACTTC.

This clonotype was detected only a few times. The chain recombines TRBV7-3 with TRBJ2-3; either TRBD1 or TRBD2 may supply D (6 bases each). Per germline, CDR1 SGHTA and CDR2 FQGTGA. The length of the CDR3 is 15 residues. The V end lost 5 bases, the J end lost 0 bases, and 12 bases lay between the germline ends. CDR3: CASSKGGISTDTQYF. CDR3 DNA: TGTGCCAGCAGCAAGGGGGGCATTAGCACAGATACGCAGTATTTT.

This clonotype was seen a few times. This chain joins TRBV6-2 or TRBV6-3 and TRBJ2-5; D remains unclear. Germline CDR1 and CDR2: MNHEY and SVGEGT. Trimming left V 5 bases short and J 3 bases short, with 13 bases between. This CDR3 is built from 14 residues. The CDR3 sequence is CASSHPASKETQYF. Written as DNA, the CDR3 is TGTGCCAGCAGTCACCCAGCCTCTAAAGAGACCCAGTACTTC.

V and J are TRBV12-3 or TRBV12-4 and TRBJ1-6; the D is unclear. Deletions cut 6 bases from V and 7 bases from J, with 13 bases between. This CDR3 region has 14 residues. As DNA, the CDR3 is TGTGCCAGCAGCTACAGCGCGGGGAATTCACCCCTCCACTTT. Protein product: CASSYSAGNSPLHF.

The J gene is TRBJ1-1, the V gene TRBV10-3; 7 positions match TRBD1. J gave up 7 bases and V 10 bases, and 15 bases lay outside the gene matches. CDR3 length equals 14 residues. Germline V gene lookup returns CDR1 ENHRY and CDR2 SYGVKD. CDR3 sequence reads: CATGRRGTGDEAFF. The CDR3 nucleotides read TGTGCCACCGGGCGCCGGGGCACAGGGGATGAAGCTTTCTTT.

This clonotype was seen repeatedly, ten times or more. The V call is TRBV19, the J call TRBJ2-5; 7 bases are shared with TRBD1. This CDR3 has 14 residues. The J segment lost 1 base and the V segment lost 6 bases, leaving 5 bases of the junction unmatched. Germline V gene data show CDR1 as LNHDA and CDR2 as SQIVND (reference sequence). In nucleotides, the CDR3 is TGTGCCAGTAGAATAAGGGACAGCCAAGAGACCCAGTACTTC. Protein product: CASRIRDSQETQYF.